The 2 T cell receptor beta chains below all came from one sample that was sequenced in a study of blood T cell repertoires in COVID-19 (dated by TCRdb to the early 2020s). Library preparation used the immunoSEQ multiplex PCR assay. Entries here come from immuneACCESS through TCRdb and include only in-frame sequences with V and J called. Some clones fail to appear in such tables; in the studies checked, an unresolved V gene covers under half of the shortfall, and the cause of the remainder is unknown. This sample has about 150,000 clones in its table, and around 88% of those were observed once. The ten largest clones capture roughly 18% of the sample. Sequencing used peripheral blood. These TCRs come from a woman aged 70 to 79 who had recovered from COVID-19.

This clone has just a few counts. This rearrangement joins TRBV28 to TRBJ2-1; 8 bases agree with TRBD1. V trimming: 6 bases; J trimming: 3 bases; junction bases outside the gene matches: 7. The germline gives CDR1 MDHEN, CDR2 SYDVKM. This CDR3 spans 15 amino acids. CDR3 sequence reads: CASSPDRGFYNEQFF. The CDR3 nucleotides are TGTGCCAGCAGCCCCGACAGGGGCTTCTACAATGAGCAGTTCTTC. The full variable domain, rest sourced from reference TRBV28 and TRBJ2-1, is DVKVTQSSRYLVKRTGEKVFLECVQDMDHENMFWYRQDPGLGLRLIYFSYDVKMKEKGDIPEGYSVSREKKERFSLILESASTNQTSMYLCASSPDRGFYNEQFFGPGTRLTVL.

This chain links TRBV3-1 (or the pseudogene TRBV3-2) with TRBJ2-3, with 14 bases identical to TRBD2. Germline-derived CDR1 and CDR2 are LGHDT and YNNKEL (reference sequence). The CDR3 is made up of 18 amino acids. V shed 0 bases and J 2 bases; nucleotides not matched to a gene: 4. CDR3 protein: CASSQDLGLAGATDTQYF. CDR3 DNA: TGTGCCAGCAGCCAAGATTTGGGACTAGCGGGGGCCACAGATACGCAGTATTTT.